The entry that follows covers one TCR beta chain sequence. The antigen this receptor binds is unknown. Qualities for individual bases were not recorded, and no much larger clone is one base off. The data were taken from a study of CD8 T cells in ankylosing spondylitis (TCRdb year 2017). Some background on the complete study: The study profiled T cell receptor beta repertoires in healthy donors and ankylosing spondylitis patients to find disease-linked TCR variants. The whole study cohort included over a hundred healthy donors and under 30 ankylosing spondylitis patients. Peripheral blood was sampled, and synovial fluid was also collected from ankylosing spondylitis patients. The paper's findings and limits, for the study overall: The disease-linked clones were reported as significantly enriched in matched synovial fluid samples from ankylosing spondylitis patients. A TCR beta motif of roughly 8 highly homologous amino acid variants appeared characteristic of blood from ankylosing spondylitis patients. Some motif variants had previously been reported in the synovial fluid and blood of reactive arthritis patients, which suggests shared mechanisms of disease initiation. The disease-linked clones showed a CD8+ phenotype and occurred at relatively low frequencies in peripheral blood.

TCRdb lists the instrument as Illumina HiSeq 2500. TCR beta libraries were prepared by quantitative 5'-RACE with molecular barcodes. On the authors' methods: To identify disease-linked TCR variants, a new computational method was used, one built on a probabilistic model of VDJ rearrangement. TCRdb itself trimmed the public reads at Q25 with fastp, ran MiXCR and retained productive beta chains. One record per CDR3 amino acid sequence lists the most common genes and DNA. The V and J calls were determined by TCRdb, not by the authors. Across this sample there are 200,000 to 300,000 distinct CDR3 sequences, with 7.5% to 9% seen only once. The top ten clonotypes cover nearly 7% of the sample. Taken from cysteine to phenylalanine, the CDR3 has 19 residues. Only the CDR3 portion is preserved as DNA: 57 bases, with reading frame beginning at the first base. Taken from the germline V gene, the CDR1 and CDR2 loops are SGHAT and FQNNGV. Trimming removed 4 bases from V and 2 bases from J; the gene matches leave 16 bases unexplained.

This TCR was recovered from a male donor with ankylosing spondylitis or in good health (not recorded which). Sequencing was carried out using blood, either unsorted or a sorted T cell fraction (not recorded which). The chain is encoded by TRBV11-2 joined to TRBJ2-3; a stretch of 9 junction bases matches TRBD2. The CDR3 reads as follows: CASSSSRKAREGSTDTQYF. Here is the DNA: TGTGCCAGCAGCTCCTCTCGCAAGGCGCGGGAGGGATCCACAGATACGCAGTATTTT.